This TCR beta chain is drawn from a study of blood T cell repertoires in COVID-19. Study context: T cells, B-cell-depleted T cells, or PBMCs provided the cDNA or gDNA that served as material.

The CDR3 runs 13 residues. Trimming cost V 1 base and J 5 bases, with 8 bases left between them. The germline gives CDR1 LGHNT, CDR2 FRNRAP. Assay: immunoSEQ multiplex PCR; the TCRdb copy retains only in-frame clones and omits some. The sample includes about 100,000 clones, around nine tenths of them seen just once. The chain employs TRBV12-5 and TRBJ2-5; D gene unclear. The clonotype originates from a human donor in a cohort sampled during active COVID-19. The material sequenced was peripheral blood. This CDR3 reads CASGLAFGETQYF. Written as DNA, the CDR3 is TGTGCTAGTGGTTTGGCGTTCGGTGAGACCCAGTACTTC.